This TCR beta chain derives from a study of cytomegalovirus exposure and HLA in healthy donors. Study-wide results and limits: With further analysis later on, most CMV-associated TCR beta chains appeared HLA-restricted. It was approximately 150 TCR beta chains that were listed as cytomegalovirus-associated. In a later analysis, V- and J-gene trimming of beta chains associated with a DCLRE1C missense variant, replicated independently.

This clone has only a few counts. Its antigen is as yet unknown. The CDR3 has 15 amino acids. V lost 2 bases and J lost 5, with 18 bases in between. Germline V gene lookup returns CDR1 GTSNPN and CDR2 SVGIG (reference sequence). The PCR ran on 60 Vbeta and 13 Jbeta primers. In the original analysis: Unique TCR beta chains totaled some 80 million in a later count, with around 10 million of them shared. Profiled with immunoSEQ multiplex PCR; TCRdb holds only in-frame clones, not every one. The V and J calls and clone size were taken over from that table, and D and trimming were inferred from the DNA. Of around 130,000 clones in the sample, around 77% were seen once.

The source is a woman aged 55-75 years in good health and CMV-seronegative. The sample was PBMCs. This chain connects TRBV30 to TRBJ2-5; a possible D gene is TRBD2 (6 bases). In DNA form, the CDR3 reads TGTGCCTGGAGTCGGGACCGCGGGACTCTGGAGACCCAGTACTTC. Protein product: CAWSRDRGTLETQYF.